This T cell receptor beta chain was found in a study of OX40 agonist ivuxolimab in advanced cancers. Study observations and caveats: Which antigen the expanded peripheral T cells recognized is unknown.

Only in-frame clones appear in the TCRdb table, and some are missing; sequencing was by immunoSEQ multiplex PCR. The table shows under 50,000 clones, with around 87% occurring only once. With regard to this clone: What it binds is unknown.

The germline V gene encodes CDR1 SGHRS and CDR2 YFSETQ. CDR3 length: 14 amino acids. The V end lost 0 bases, the J end lost 5 bases, and 11 bases lay between the germline ends. This chain connects TRBV5-1 to TRBJ1-2, with D possibly being TRBD1 (5 bases). This clonotype originated in an adult with an advanced solid tumor such as melanoma, head and neck, liver or kidney cancer. The material was CD4+ or CD8+ T cells sorted from blood, obtained in a trial of the OX40 agonist ivuxolimab. The CDR3 coding sequence is TGCGCCAGCAGCTTGGCGGGGCTCTCTTATGGCTACACCTTC. Protein sequence: CASSLAGLSYGYTF.